This T cell receptor beta chain was sequenced for a study of beta chain features in type 1 diabetes. CDR1 is MNHNY, CDR2 SVGAGI, per germline (reference sequence). The V and J ends lost 2 bases and 4 bases, in that order; junction bases with no gene match: 5. The CDR3 covers 15 residues. Expressed TCRB transcripts were sequenced because the isolated RNA had all been reverse transcribed beforehand. Generated by immunoSEQ multiplex PCR, the TCRdb table keeps only in-frame clones and is missing some. This sample has some 290,000 clones, with 13% to 15% found just once. Findings and limits, study-wide: People with Type 1 diabetes carried modestly yet significantly shorter TCRB CDR3s in all four CD4+ subsets.

A word on this clone: Its specificity is not known.

Material: naive CD4+ T cells from blood. The rearrangement uses TRBV6-6 and TRBJ1-2, with 9 bases matching TRBD1. The source is a man in his thirties or forties with type 1 diabetes. CDR3 DNA sequence: TGTGCCAGCAGTTACGGTTCGGGACAGGGCTATGGCTACACCTTC. Translation gives CASSYGSGQGYGYTF.